This is a list of T cell receptor beta chains from one sample in a study of T-cell reconstitution after alpha-beta-depleted transplantation in children. TCRdb independently ran MiXCR on the PCR reads; one entry per CDR3 protein. The table has 250,000 to 350,000 distinct CDR3 sequences, around 25% seen once. The source was PBMCs, mostly from graft donor cells, collected 180 days after TCRalphabeta/CD19-depleted stem cell transplant. These receptors were collected from a male patient younger than 18 who had a stem cell transplant for acute lymphoblastic leukemia, so the T cells may come from the graft donor. The conserved cysteine and the conserved F or W are not part of the CDR3 here. The order of the fields is V gene, D gene, CDR3 protein. The D gene is left open where the match is weak.

V gene: TRBV20-1; D gene: TRBD2; CDR3 protein: SGLAGGPETQY
V gene: TRBV20-1; D gene: TRBD1; CDR3 protein: SARARQGPAYGYT
V gene: TRBV20-1; D gene: -; CDR3 protein: SARDMTIGPQPQH
V gene: TRBV20-1; D gene: TRBD1; CDR3 protein: SAVGQGNYGYT
V gene: TRBV29-1; D gene: TRBD1; CDR3 protein: SVSTGASYEQY
V gene: TRBV6-5; D gene: -; CDR3 protein: ASSNRDGNTGELF
V gene: TRBV7-3; D gene: -; CDR3 protein: ASSPRGEETQY
V gene: TRBV2; D gene: -; CDR3 protein: ASSAYSPSYEQY
V gene: TRBV5-1; D gene: -; CDR3 protein: ASSLTRVGTGELF
V gene: TRBV27; D gene: TRBD2; CDR3 protein: ASSWGAGDYEQY
V gene: TRBV5-1; D gene: TRBD2; CDR3 protein: ASSLVAGNEQF
V gene: TRBV7-9; D gene: -; CDR3 protein: ASSLVATGRPQETQY
V gene: TRBV6-2/TRBV6-3; D gene: -; CDR3 protein: ASSYLSLGGIFRALRETQY
V gene: TRBV24-1; D gene: -; CDR3 protein: ATSVGPYEQY
V gene: TRBV7-3; D gene: -; CDR3 protein: ASSFNGPSFAGIHNEQF
V gene: TRBV2; D gene: TRBD2; CDR3 protein: AGTSGRRANEQF
V gene: TRBV7-2; D gene: TRBD1; CDR3 protein: ASSPRGPIDTQY
V gene: TRBV5-1; D gene: TRBD1; CDR3 protein: ASSQDRPETQY
V gene: TRBV10-1; D gene: -; CDR3 protein: ASRRLRNTEAF
V gene: TRBV21-1; D gene: -; CDR3 protein: ASSKGDSGSYEQY
V gene: TRBV6-2/TRBV6-3; D gene: -; CDR3 protein: ASSYMLSLAIRYEQY
V gene: TRBV6-1; D gene: TRBD1; CDR3 protein: ASTSGQGVPYSYGYT
V gene: TRBV7-2; D gene: TRBD2; CDR3 protein: ASSTLAGVTYNEQF
V gene: TRBV9; D gene: TRBD1; CDR3 protein: ASSVRDRVDEQY
V gene: TRBV24-1; D gene: TRBD1; CDR3 protein: ATSDARQGLETQY
V gene: TRBV4-1; D gene: -; CDR3 protein: ASSQDRETGSSYEQY
V gene: TRBV7-9; D gene: -; CDR3 protein: ASRRGRVGSYNEQF
V gene: TRBV29-1; D gene: -; CDR3 protein: SVFSGYEQY
V gene: TRBV18; D gene: TRBD2; CDR3 protein: ASSLLFRTSGNTDTQY
V gene: TRBV20-1; D gene: -; CDR3 protein: SARMRRRRRGTEAF
V gene: TRBV28; D gene: -; CDR3 protein: ASSFFRTITGELF
V gene: TRBV5-8; D gene: -; CDR3 protein: ASSFGLAKNIQY
V gene: TRBV9; D gene: -; CDR3 protein: ASSVDTGSAYEQY
V gene: TRBV15; D gene: -; CDR3 protein: ATSLSLTGNYNEQF
V gene: TRBV15; D gene: TRBD2; CDR3 protein: ATSRDGAGVRETQY
V gene: TRBV7-9; D gene: -; CDR3 protein: ASSPERGNTEAF
V gene: TRBV5-1; D gene: -; CDR3 protein: ASSSSTDTQY
V gene: TRBV12-3/TRBV12-4; D gene: -; CDR3 protein: ASSLSRGTNRPLEQY
V gene: TRBV20-1; D gene: -; CDR3 protein: SAVPTHNEQF
V gene: TRBV18; D gene: TRBD1; CDR3 protein: ASSLTGTATDTQY
V gene: TRBV28; D gene: -; CDR3 protein: AGYSFNYGYT
V gene: TRBV7-3; D gene: TRBD2; CDR3 protein: ASSSPGTSIEQF
V gene: TRBV4-1; D gene: -; CDR3 protein: ASSQGIIVMGIQDTQY
V gene: TRBV7-9; D gene: -; CDR3 protein: ASTSGGGGGYT
V gene: TRBV7-3; D gene: -; CDR3 protein: ASSWARGQLF
V gene: TRBV12-3/TRBV12-4; D gene: -; CDR3 protein: ASSLELSGNTIY
V gene: TRBV28; D gene: -; CDR3 protein: ASSLSGGLGYGYT
V gene: TRBV10-1; D gene: TRBD1; CDR3 protein: ASSESIGGLYNEQF
V gene: TRBV12-3/TRBV12-4; D gene: -; CDR3 protein: ASRHSSNQPQH
V gene: TRBV20-1; D gene: TRBD2; CDR3 protein: SARDLAGASHTDTQY
V gene: TRBV20-1; D gene: TRBD2; CDR3 protein: SAGEGPKNIQY
V gene: TRBV4-2; D gene: TRBD2; CDR3 protein: ASSHVAGPTYEQY
V gene: TRBV7-2; D gene: -; CDR3 protein: ASSLWGEYLRAQY
V gene: TRBV4-2; D gene: TRBD2; CDR3 protein: ASRGPSLGLAGFYNEQF